A selection of T cell receptor beta chains follows, all from one sample in a study of shared clonotypes between healthy human individuals. Produced via immunoSEQ multiplex PCR; TCRdb's table is partial and in-frame only. The sample yields roughly 2 million clones, almost 96% seen once. Sequenced: naive CD4+ T cells sorted from blood. Source of these receptors: a man between 18 and 29 years old in good health. CDR3s include the opening cysteine and the closing phenylalanine or tryptophan. D genes are given only for firm matches.

D gene: TRBD1
J gene: TRBJ2-7
V gene: TRBV7-9
CDR3 protein: CASSLDRVLSYEQYF
CDR3 DNA: TGTGCCAGCAGCTTGGACAGGGTACTCTCCTACGAGCAGTACTTC

D gene: .
J gene: TRBJ1-2
V gene: TRBV5-1
CDR3 protein: CASSLEGQGRNGYTF
CDR3 DNA: TGCGCCAGCAGCTTGGAGGGGCAGGGGCGCAATGGCTACACCTTC

D gene: .
J gene: TRBJ2-3
V gene: TRBV6-5
CDR3 protein: CASSYSGLTDTQYF
CDR3 DNA: TGTGCCAGCAGTTACTCCGGCCTCACAGATACGCAGTATTTT

D gene: .
J gene: TRBJ1-2
V gene: TRBV19
CDR3 protein: CASMGDLLGYTF
CDR3 DNA: TGTGCCAGTATGGGCGACCTATTGGGCTACACCTTC

D gene: .
J gene: TRBJ2-3
V gene: TRBV11-2
CDR3 protein: CASSLDRHTDTQYF
CDR3 DNA: TGTGCCAGCAGCTTAGACAGACACACAGATACGCAGTATTTT

D gene: .
J gene: TRBJ2-2
V gene: TRBV5-1
CDR3 protein: CASSFEFSAGELFF
CDR3 DNA: TGCGCCAGCAGCTTTGAATTTTCGGCCGGGGAGCTGTTTTTT

D gene: TRBD2
J gene: TRBJ2-3
V gene: TRBV29-1
CDR3 protein: CSVGRTSGGGTDTQYF
CDR3 DNA: TGCAGCGTTGGAAGGACTAGCGGAGGGGGGACAGATACGCAGTATTTT

D gene: TRBD1
J gene: TRBJ1-6
V gene: TRBV7-8
CDR3 protein: CASSLSGTGNSPLHF
CDR3 DNA: TGTGCCAGCAGCTTATCCGGGACAGGGAATTCACCCCTCCACTTT

D gene: TRBD2
J gene: TRBJ2-5
V gene: TRBV7-2
CDR3 protein: CASSLGIAGRQETQYF
CDR3 DNA: TGTGCCAGCAGCTTAGGGATAGCGGGCCGCCAAGAGACCCAGTACTTC

D gene: .
J gene: TRBJ2-1
V gene: TRBV4-3
CDR3 protein: CASSPRLGGQYNEQFF
CDR3 DNA: TGCGCCAGCAGCCCAAGATTGGGGGGACAGTACAATGAGCAGTTCTTC

D gene: TRBD2
J gene: TRBJ2-3
V gene: TRBV2
CDR3 protein: CASSEGTSGGRDTQYF
CDR3 DNA: TGTGCCAGCAGTGAAGGGACTAGCGGGGGACGAGATACGCAGTATTTT

D gene: TRBD1
J gene: TRBJ1-6
V gene: TRBV28
CDR3 protein: CASSSPGQGNSPLHF
CDR3 DNA: TGTGCCAGCAGTTCCCCCGGACAGGGGAATTCACCCCTCCACTTT

D gene: .
J gene: TRBJ2-3
V gene: TRBV10-3
CDR3 protein: CAISEAPTDTQYF
CDR3 DNA: TGTGCCATCAGTGAGGCACCCACAGATACGCAGTATTTT

D gene: .
J gene: TRBJ1-4
V gene: TRBV2
CDR3 protein: CASSDLWGVGEKLFF
CDR3 DNA: TGTGCCAGCAGTGATCTTTGGGGCGTAGGTGAAAAACTGTTTTTT

D gene: .
J gene: TRBJ1-1
V gene: TRBV30
CDR3 protein: CAWSPGVSTEAFF
CDR3 DNA: TGTGCCTGGAGTCCAGGGGTTAGCACTGAAGCTTTCTTT

D gene: .
J gene: TRBJ2-3
V gene: TRBV4-1
CDR3 protein: CASSQVPTGTDTQYF
CDR3 DNA: TGCGCCAGCAGCCAAGTCCCGACTGGCACAGATACGCAGTATTTT

D gene: .
J gene: TRBJ1-2
V gene: TRBV13
CDR3 protein: CASSSRIASYGYTF
CDR3 DNA: TGTGCCAGCAGCTCCCGTATTGCTTCCTATGGCTACACCTTC

D gene: .
J gene: TRBJ2-3
V gene: TRBV5-1
CDR3 protein: CASSSYDTQYF
CDR3 DNA: TGCGCCAGCAGCTCTTATGATACGCAGTATTTT

D gene: TRBD2
J gene: TRBJ2-1
V gene: TRBV2
CDR3 protein: CASSDILAGGLHEQFF
CDR3 DNA: TGTGCCAGCAGTGATATTCTAGCGGGGGGCCTGCATGAGCAGTTCTTC

D gene: .
J gene: TRBJ1-1
V gene: TRBV29-1
CDR3 protein: CSVETGNTEAFF
CDR3 DNA: TGCAGCGTTGAAACAGGGAACACTGAAGCTTTCTTT

D gene: TRBD1
J gene: TRBJ2-3
V gene: TRBV18
CDR3 protein: CASSPEGASTDTQYF
CDR3 DNA: TGTGCCAGCTCACCAGAGGGGGCCAGCACAGATACGCAGTATTTT

D gene: .
J gene: TRBJ2-5
V gene: TRBV5-1
CDR3 protein: CASARVGSYQETQYF
CDR3 DNA: TGCGCCAGCGCCAGGGTGGGGTCGTACCAAGAGACCCAGTACTTC

D gene: TRBD1
J gene: TRBJ1-1
V gene: TRBV11-2
CDR3 protein: CASSPRTGETEAFF
CDR3 DNA: TGTGCCAGCAGCCCCAGGACAGGGGAGACTGAAGCTTTCTTT

D gene: TRBD1
J gene: TRBJ1-1
V gene: TRBV5-4
CDR3 protein: CASSLPVGTVPTEAFF
CDR3 DNA: TGTGCCAGCAGCTTGCCTGTAGGGACAGTCCCCACTGAAGCTTTCTTT